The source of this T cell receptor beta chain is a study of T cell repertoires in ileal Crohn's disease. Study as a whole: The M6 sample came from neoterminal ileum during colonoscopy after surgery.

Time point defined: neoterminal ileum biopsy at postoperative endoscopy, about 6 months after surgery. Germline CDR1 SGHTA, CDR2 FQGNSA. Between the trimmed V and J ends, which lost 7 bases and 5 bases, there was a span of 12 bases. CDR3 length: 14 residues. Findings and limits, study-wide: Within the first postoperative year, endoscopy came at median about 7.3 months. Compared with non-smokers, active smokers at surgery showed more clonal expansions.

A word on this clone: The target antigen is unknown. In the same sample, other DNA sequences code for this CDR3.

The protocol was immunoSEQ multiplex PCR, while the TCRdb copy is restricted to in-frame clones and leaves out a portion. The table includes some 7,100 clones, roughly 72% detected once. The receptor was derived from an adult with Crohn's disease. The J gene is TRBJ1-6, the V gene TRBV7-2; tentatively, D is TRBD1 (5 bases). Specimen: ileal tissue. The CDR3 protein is CASKGQGDNSPLHF. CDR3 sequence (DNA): TGTGCCAGCAAAGGCCAGGGCGATAATTCACCCCTCCACTTT. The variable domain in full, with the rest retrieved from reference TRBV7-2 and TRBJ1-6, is GAGVSQSPSNKVTEKGKDVELRCDPISGHTALYWYRQSLGQGLEFLIYFQGNSAPDKSGLPSDRFSAERTGGSVSTLTIQRTQQEDSAVYLCASKGQGDNSPLHFGNGTRLTVT.